These 31 T cell receptor beta chains were sequenced from one sample in a study of shared clonotypes between healthy human individuals. Libraries were prepared by immunoSEQ multiplex PCR; TCRdb keeps only in-frame clonotypes and omits some of them. The data contain 1.4 million to 1.5 million clones, roughly 96% of them singletons. Sequencing was done on a sample of naive CD4+ T cells sorted from blood. Stated subset: CD45RA+ positively selected. The receptors come from a man under 40 in good health.

The genes are TRBV7-9 and TRBJ2-2, with TRBD1 matching 10 bases. This CDR3 has 16 amino acids. J was trimmed by 5 bases and V by 4 bases; bases with no gene match: 7. Germline V gene lookup returns CDR1 SEHNR and CDR2 FQNEAQ (reference sequence). CDR3: CASSSWTGGRTGELFF. DNA for the CDR3: TGTGCCAGCAGCTCCTGGACAGGGGGGAGGACCGGGGAGCTGTTTTTT.

This rearrangement joins TRBV28 to TRBJ1-5; D is perhaps TRBD1 (6 bases). V was clipped by 4 bases and J by 2 bases, with 15 bases between them. This CDR3 has 16 residues. Germline CDR1 MDHEN, CDR2 SYDVKM. The DNA for the CDR3 is TGTGCCAGCAGTTCCCACGAAGGGGGTGGCAATCAGCCCCAGCATTTT. Its translation is CASSSHEGGGNQPQHF.

V usage is TRBV28 and J usage is TRBJ2-7; 10 bases map to TRBD2. The CDR3 covers 19 residues. The trim removed 4 bases at V and 0 bases at J, leaving 15 bases unmatched. CDR1 and CDR2 (germline): MDHEN, SYDVKM. CDR3 sequence: CASSWVPQTSGQLSYEQYF. In nucleotides, the CDR3 is TGTGCCAGCAGTTGGGTCCCCCAGACTAGCGGGCAACTCTCCTACGAGCAGTACTTC.

This sequence joins TRBV19 and TRBJ2-7, with TRBD2 matching 13 bases. V dropped 3 bases and J dropped 2; count of bases not matched to a gene: 4. CDR1 LNHDA and CDR2 SQIVND come from the germline V gene (reference sequence). The CDR3 consists of 16 residues. The DNA for the CDR3 is TGTGCCAGTAGTATTGCACTAGCGGGAGGGGCCTACGAGCAGTACTTC. This sequence encodes CASSIALAGGAYEQYF. Full variable domain (remainder filled in from reference TRBV19 and TRBJ2-7): DGGITQSPKYLFRKEGQNVTLSCEQNLNHDAMYWYRQDPGQGLRLIYYSQIVNDFQKGDIAEGYSVSREKKESFPLTVTSAQKNPTAFYLCASSIALAGGAYEQYFGPGTRLTVT.

The CDR3 nucleotides are TGTGCCATCAGTGCAGACAGGGGAAAGTACGAGCAGTACTTC. Translation gives CAISADRGKYEQYF. The genes are TRBV10-3 and TRBJ2-7, with 8 bases matching TRBD1. The germline gives CDR1 ENHRY, CDR2 SYGVKD. The CDR3 sequence is 14 residues long. Unmatched junction bases numbered 6, after V lost 4 bases and J lost 4 bases.

The chain carries TRBV2 and TRBJ2-5; D remains unclear. CDR1 SNHLY and CDR2 FYNNEI come from the germline V gene. CDR3 length equals 13 residues. The V gene lost 5 bases and the J gene lost 5 bases, with 12 bases spanning the gap. The CDR3 loop reads CASSPGVRETQYF. DNA of the CDR3: TGTGCCAGCAGTCCGGGCGTTCGGGAGACCCAGTACTTC.

The chain combines TRBV19 with TRBJ2-7; 8 bases are shared with TRBD2. Germline loops: CDR1 LNHDA, CDR2 SQIVND (reference sequence). The CDR3 has 16 amino acids. V shed 6 bases, J shed 1 base, and the junction held 11 bases outside the gene matches. The DNA of the CDR3 is TGTGCCAGTAGACTTTCATCCGCGGGAGGTTCCTACGAGCAGTACTTC. Translating it yields CASRLSSAGGSYEQYF.

This rearrangement joins TRBV6-6 to TRBJ2-5, with D hard to call. Germline CDR1 MNHNY, CDR2 SVGAGI (reference sequence). The CDR3 is made up of 15 amino acids. V lost 0 bases, J lost 2 bases, and 10 bases lay in between. The CDR3 spells CASSYSEITQETQYF. CDR3 nucleotide sequence: TGTGCCAGCAGTTACTCAGAAATAACTCAAGAGACCCAGTACTTC.

This clone has only one observation. The chain's CDR3 is CASSPTVDPGNTIYF. The CDR3 DNA is TGTGCCAGCAGCCCCACAGTGGACCCTGGAAACACCATATATTTT. The chain links TRBV7-6 to TRBJ1-3; D remains unclear. The CDR3 is made up of 15 amino acids. From germline, CDR1 is SGHVS and CDR2 FNYEAQ. V was pared by 5 bases and J by 2 bases, with 13 bases between.

The chain employs TRBV5-1 and TRBJ2-1; possibly TRBD2 for D (6 bases). Trimming cost V 2 bases and J 5 bases, with 14 bases left between them. The V gene's germline CDR1 is SGHRS and CDR2 YFSETQ. The CDR3 has 15 residues. For the CDR3, the DNA is TGCGCCAGCAGCTTAACGGGAGTAAGTAACAATGAGCAGTTCTTC. It encodes CASSLTGVSNNEQFF.

This chain uses TRBV7-6 with TRBJ1-1; D remains ambiguous. CDR1 and CDR2 from the germline V gene are SGHVS and FNYEAQ. The CDR3 sequence is 13 residues long. V was clipped by 4 bases and J by 1 base, with 7 bases between them. DNA of the CDR3: TGTGCCAGCAGCTCACAGCAGAACACTGAAGCTTTCTTT. As protein: CASSSQQNTEAFF.

The chain joins TRBV10-3 to TRBJ2-5; D gene ambiguous. From germline, CDR1 is ENHRY and CDR2 SYGVKD. V shed 4 bases and J shed 7 bases, with 16 bases lying between them. The CDR3 loop spans 14 amino acids. The CDR3 loop reads CAISGFPRHGTQYF. Written as DNA, the CDR3 is TGTGCCATCAGTGGCTTTCCCCGGCATGGGACCCAGTACTTC.

The chain carries TRBV9 and TRBJ2-6; TRBD1 aligns across 10 bases. From germline, CDR1 is SGDLS and CDR2 YYNGEE. The CDR3 loop spans 20 amino acids. The ends lost 3 bases at V and 0 bases at J; junction bases unmatched: 12. CDR3 residues: CASSAPVTGQGNSGANVLTF. In DNA, the CDR3 is TGTGCCAGCAGCGCCCCGGTGACGGGACAGGGGAACTCTGGGGCCAACGTCCTGACTTTC.

The gene calls are TRBV5-3 and TRBJ2-7, with a possible D match to TRBD1 (5 bases). Being an ORF, TRBV5-3 has a function that is uncertain. V was shortened by 4 bases and J by 4 bases, with 21 bases between the two germline ends. This CDR3 has 16 amino acids. The CDR3 nucleotides are TGTGCCAGAAGCGGGGCCCTAGGATTTTTCCTGTACGAGCAGTACTTC. Amino acids: CARSGALGFFLYEQYF.

This clone was found once. The chain carries TRBV15 and TRBJ2-2, with 12 bases aligning to TRBD2. The CDR3 has 16 residues. Germline CDR1 reads LNHNV; CDR2 reads YYDKDF (reference sequence). V lost 1 base and J lost 7; bases outside the gene matches: 4. For the CDR3, the DNA is TGTGCCACCAGCAGAGGACTAGCGGGAGTCGGCGGGGAGCTGTTTTTT. Its translation: CATSRGLAGVGGELFF.

Of note for this clone: This CDR3 is also generated by other DNA sequences in the sample. The V gene is TRBV18, the J gene TRBJ2-7, with 9 bases that match TRBD2. Germline V gene data show CDR1 as KGHSH and CDR2 as LQKENI. The CDR3 runs 14 residues. V lost 6 bases to trimming and J lost 1 base; unmatched junction nucleotides: 4. The CDR3 coding sequence is TGTGCCAGCTCTCCCAGCGGGAGGTCCTACGAGCAGTACTTC. Translation: CASSPSGRSYEQYF.

The rearrangement uses TRBV7-2 and TRBJ2-2; 8 bases are shared with TRBD2. The CDR3 length is 15 residues. Trimming took 7 bases from V and 4 from J; bases not matched to a gene: 8. Per the germline V gene, CDR1 is SGHTA and CDR2 is FQGNSA. The CDR3 DNA reads as TGTGCCAGCAAGGCTAGCGGGCCCGGCACCGGGGAGCTGTTTTTT. As protein: CASKASGPGTGELFF.

This chain links TRBV5-5 with TRBJ2-1; 11 positions match TRBD2. V lost 2 bases, J lost 9 bases, and 7 bases stayed unmatched. CDR1 is SGHKS and CDR2 is YYEKEE in the germline V gene (reference sequence). There are 15 residues in the CDR3. CDR3 nucleotides: TGTGCCAGCAGCTTACTAGCGGGAGTTTGGGGTGAGCAGTTCTTC. Translation: CASSLLAGVWGEQFF. Using reference TRBV5-5 and TRBJ2-1 for the parts outside the CDR3, the full variable domain is DAGVTQSPTHLIKTRGQQVTLRCSPISGHKSVSWYQQVLGQGPQFIFQYYEKEERGRGNFPDRFSARQFPNYSSELNVNALLLGDSALYLCASSLLAGVWGEQFFGPGTRLTVL.

The chain carries TRBV19 and TRBJ2-7; D tentatively fits TRBD1 or TRBD2 (6 bases each). V dropped 5 bases and J dropped 7 bases, with 15 bases sitting between them. The CDR3 has 13 amino acids. Germline CDR1 LNHDA, CDR2 SQIVND (reference sequence). In DNA, the CDR3 is TGTGCCAGTAGTGTGTCGGGGGCGCGGGAGCAGTACTTC. Amino acids: CASSVSGAREQYF.

The V gene is TRBV5-4, the J gene TRBJ2-5, with unresolved D. Germline V gene data show CDR1 as SGHNT and CDR2 as YYREEE (reference sequence). V lost 4 bases and J 2 bases, leaving 6 bases between the germline ends. This CDR3 is 12 amino acids long. The CDR3 bases are TGTGCCAGCAGCAACCTGCAAGAGACCCAGTACTTC. Translating it yields CASSNLQETQYF.

This clone has a handful of counts. This chain uses TRBV11-3 with TRBJ2-5; no firm D call. CDR1 SGHNT and CDR2 YENEEA come from the germline V gene. The CDR3 length is 11 residues. Trimming took 3 bases from V and 5 from J, leaving 4 bases between them. CDR3 sequence reads: CASSFIETQYF. The CDR3 DNA sequence: TGTGCCAGCAGCTTTATCGAGACCCAGTACTTC.

The chain uses TRBV5-4 and TRBJ1-1, with 9 positions matching TRBD1. The germline gives CDR1 SGHNT, CDR2 YYREEE (reference sequence). V shed 3 bases and J 3 bases; nucleotides not matched to a gene: 6. The CDR3 contains 15 residues. The CDR3 loop reads CASSWEQGAHTEAFF. The CDR3 coding sequence is TGTGCCAGCAGCTGGGAACAGGGGGCGCACACTGAAGCTTTCTTT.

J is TRBJ1-5 and V is TRBV28, with 8 bases matching TRBD1. V lost 5 bases to trimming and J lost 6 bases; unmatched junction nucleotides: 12. Germline-derived CDR1 and CDR2 are MDHEN and SYDVKM. The CDR3 has 16 amino acids. The DNA of the CDR3 is TGTGCCAGCAGTCCCGGGGGGGCAGGGGGCGGTCAGCCCCAGCATTTT. The encoded protein is CASSPGGAGGGQPQHF.

The V gene is TRBV19, the J gene TRBJ2-7; 7 bases match TRBD1. The CDR3 runs to 14 residues. Germline V gene sequence: CDR1 LNHDA, CDR2 SQIVND (reference sequence). The V and J ends lost 5 bases and 7 bases, in that order; junction bases with no gene match: 11. The CDR3 protein is CASSPKGQQPEQYF. The CDR3 DNA reads TGTGCCAGTAGTCCTAAGGGACAGCAACCGGAGCAGTACTTC.

The chain employs TRBV28 and TRBJ2-1; a weak D match, TRBD2 (7 bases). Trimming cost V 2 bases and J 7 bases, with 15 bases left between them. The germline V gene encodes CDR1 MDHEN and CDR2 SYDVKM. This CDR3 region has 15 residues. The CDR3 here is CASSLGAEGGNEQFF. Here the CDR3 DNA reads TGTGCCAGCAGTTTAGGGGCAGAGGGGGGGAATGAGCAGTTCTTC. Complete variable domain (other parts from reference TRBV28 and TRBJ2-1): DVKVTQSSRYLVKRTGEKVFLECVQDMDHENMFWYRQDPGLGLRLIYFSYDVKMKEKGDIPEGYSVSREKKERFSLILESASTNQTSMYLCASSLGAEGGNEQFFGPGTRLTVL.

The chain has TRBV4-3 and TRBJ1-5; no firm D call. The CDR3 is 16 amino acids. Germline V lookup: CDR1 LGHNA, CDR2 YSLEER. Trimming cost V 4 bases and J 7 bases, with 20 bases left between them. CDR3 in amino acids: CASSREYNSEFQPQHF. Written as DNA, the CDR3 is TGCGCCAGCAGCCGCGAATATAATTCCGAGTTCCAGCCCCAGCATTTT.

This chain joins TRBV19 and TRBJ2-5, with D perhaps TRBD1 or TRBD2 (7 bases each). Trimming stripped 10 bases from V and 4 bases from J, with 16 bases between. This CDR3 spans 13 amino acids. CDR1 and CDR2 (germline): LNHDA, SQIVND (reference sequence). CDR3 sequence: CATRQGGGETQYF. In DNA, the CDR3 is TGTGCCACCCGACAGGGAGGGGGAGAGACCCAGTACTTC.

This CDR3 is CASSLAPASGYEQYF. Here the CDR3 DNA reads TGCGCCAGCAGCTTGGCCCCAGCCTCGGGCTACGAGCAGTACTTC. The chain is built from TRBV5-1 and TRBJ2-7; D is undetermined. The CDR3 is made up of 15 amino acids. V was trimmed by 0 bases and J by 3 bases, leaving 13 bases between them. Germline V gene lookup returns CDR1 SGHRS and CDR2 YFSETQ.

The chain has TRBV7-9 and TRBJ2-1; 7 nucleotides line up with TRBD2. CDR3 length: 16 residues. Germline assignment: CDR1 SEHNR and CDR2 FQNEAQ (reference sequence). J gave up 7 bases and V 1 base, and 10 bases lay outside the gene matches. The CDR3 bases are TGTGCCAGCAGCTTAGGGGGGGACTACCCTCGGAATGAGCAGTTCTTC. It yields the protein CASSLGGDYPRNEQFF. Full variable domain (missing parts from reference TRBV7-9 and TRBJ2-1): DTGVSQNPRHKITKRGQNVTFRCDPISEHNRLYWYRQTLGQGPEFLTYFQNEAQLEKSRLLSDRFSAERPKGSFSTLEIQRTEQGDSAMYLCASSLGGDYPRNEQFFGPGTRLTVL.

This clone was seen a handful of times. The chain employs TRBV7-2 and TRBJ1-5, with unresolved D. V was pared by 4 bases and J by 5 bases, with 9 bases between. The length of the CDR3 is 13 residues. The germline V gene has CDR1 SGHTA and CDR2 FQGNSA. The CDR3 DNA is TGTGCCAGCAGCTACCCGTGGGATCAGCCCCAGCATTTT. As protein: CASSYPWDQPQHF.

The chain employs TRBV7-2 and TRBJ1-5, with 7 bases lining up with TRBD1. The CDR3 consists of 15 residues. Germline-derived CDR1 and CDR2 are SGHTA and FQGNSA. Germline trimming cut 2 bases from V and 7 bases from J; bases unmatched to any gene: 8. For the CDR3, the DNA is TGTGCCAGCAGCTTACGCCAGGGGGTTAACCAGCCCCAGCATTTT. As protein: CASSLRQGVNQPQHF.